One T cell receptor beta chain is described in this entry. Its antigen is unidentified. The same CDR3 arises from other DNA sequences in this sample as well. The J segment lost 1 base and the V segment lost 1 base, leaving 5 bases of the junction unmatched. Germline CDR1 reads SGDLS; CDR2 reads YYNGEE. The CDR3 sequence is 17 residues long. This entry comes from a study of shared clonotypes between healthy human individuals. Overall study findings and caveats: Incomplete sequencing of sorted subsets was indicated by rarefaction despite large depth.

Clones were sequenced by immunoSEQ multiplex PCR, and TCRdb holds only the in-frame ones, with some missing. The sample consists of over 2,000,000 clones, 93% of them appearing once. CD8 cells regarded as naive lacked CD45RO, were positively chosen for CCR7, and omitted terminally differentiated effector memory CD45RA+ cells. The clonotype originates from a man between 18 and 35 years old in good health. Some clones in this sample may be carry-over from other donors' samples. The V gene is TRBV9, the J gene TRBJ2-3, with 11 bases matching TRBD2. Specimen: naive CD8+ T cells from PBMCs. The DNA for the CDR3 is TGTGCCAGCAGCGTAAGTGGGACTAGCGGCCGCACAGATACGCAGTATTTT. Amino acid sequence: CASSVSGTSGRTDTQYF.